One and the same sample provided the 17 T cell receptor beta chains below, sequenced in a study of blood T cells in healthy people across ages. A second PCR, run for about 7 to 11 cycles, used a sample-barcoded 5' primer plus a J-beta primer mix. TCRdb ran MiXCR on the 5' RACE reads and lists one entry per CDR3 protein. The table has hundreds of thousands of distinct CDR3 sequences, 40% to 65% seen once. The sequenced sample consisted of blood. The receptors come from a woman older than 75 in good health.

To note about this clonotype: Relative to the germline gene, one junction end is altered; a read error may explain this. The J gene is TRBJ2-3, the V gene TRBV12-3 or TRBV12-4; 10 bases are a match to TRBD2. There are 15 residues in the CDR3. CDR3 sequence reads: CASNELAGRTDMQYF. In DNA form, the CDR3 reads TGTGCCAGCAACGAACTAGCGGGGAGAACAGATATGCAGTATTTT.

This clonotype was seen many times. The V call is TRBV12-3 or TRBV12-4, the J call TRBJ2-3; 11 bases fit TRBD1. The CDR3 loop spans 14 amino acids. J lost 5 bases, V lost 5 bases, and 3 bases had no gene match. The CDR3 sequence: CASSPDRGLDTQYF. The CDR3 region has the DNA TGTGCCAGCAGTCCGGACAGGGGGCTAGATACGCAGTATTTT.

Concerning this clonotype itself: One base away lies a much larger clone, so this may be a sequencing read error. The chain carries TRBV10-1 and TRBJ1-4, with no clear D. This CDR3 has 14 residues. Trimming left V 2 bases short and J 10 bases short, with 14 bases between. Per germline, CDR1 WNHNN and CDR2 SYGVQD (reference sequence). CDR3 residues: CASSEAASSRKLFF. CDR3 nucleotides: TGCGCCAGCAGTGAGGCCGCCAGTTCGAGAAAACTGTTTTTT.

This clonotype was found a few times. CDR3 sequence: CASSGTGVQYGYTF. The CDR3, as DNA: TGCGCCAGCAGCGGGACAGGAGTACAGTATGGCTACACCTTC. The chain recombines TRBV5-1 with TRBJ1-2, with 8 positions matching TRBD1. V lost 4 bases, J lost 5 bases, and 7 bases stayed unmatched. Germline V lookup: CDR1 SGHRS, CDR2 YFSETQ. This CDR3 region has 14 residues.

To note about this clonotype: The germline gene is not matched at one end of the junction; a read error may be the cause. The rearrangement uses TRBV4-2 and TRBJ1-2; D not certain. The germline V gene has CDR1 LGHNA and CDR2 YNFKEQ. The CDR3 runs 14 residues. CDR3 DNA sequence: TGTGCCAACAGCCAAGTGGGCGGTAACTATGGCTACACCTTC. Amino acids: CANSQVGGNYGYTF.

CDR3 sequence reads: CASSSTLVLGYNEQFF. The CDR3 DNA sequence: TGTGCCAGCAGTTCTACCCTGGTACTAGGGTACAATGAGCAGTTCTTC. The J gene is TRBJ2-1, the V gene TRBV28; a weak D match, TRBD2 (5 bases). V was shortened by 4 bases and J by 4 bases, with 17 bases between the two germline ends. The germline V gene encodes CDR1 MDHEN and CDR2 SYDVKM. The CDR3 is 16 amino acids.

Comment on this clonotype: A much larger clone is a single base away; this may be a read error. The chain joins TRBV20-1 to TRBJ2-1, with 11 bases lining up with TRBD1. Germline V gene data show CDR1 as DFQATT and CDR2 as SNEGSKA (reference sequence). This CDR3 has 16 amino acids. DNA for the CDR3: TGCAGTACTAGCCGAATGGACAGGGGGCTCCACAATGAGCAGTTCTTC. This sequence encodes CSTSRMDRGLHNEQFF.

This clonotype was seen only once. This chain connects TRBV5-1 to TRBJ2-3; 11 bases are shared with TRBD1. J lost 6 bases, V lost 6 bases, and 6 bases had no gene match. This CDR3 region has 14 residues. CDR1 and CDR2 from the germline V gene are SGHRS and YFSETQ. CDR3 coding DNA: TGCGCCAGCACCAGGACAGGGGGCGATGATACGCAGTATTTT. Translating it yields CASTRTGGDDTQYF.

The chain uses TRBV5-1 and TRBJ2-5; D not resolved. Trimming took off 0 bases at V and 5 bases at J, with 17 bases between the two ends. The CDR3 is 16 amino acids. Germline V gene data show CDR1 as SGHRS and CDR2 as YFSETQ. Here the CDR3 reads CASSLGGAPPTETQYF. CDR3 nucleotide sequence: TGCGCCAGCAGCTTGGGAGGCGCTCCACCTACCGAGACCCAGTACTTC.

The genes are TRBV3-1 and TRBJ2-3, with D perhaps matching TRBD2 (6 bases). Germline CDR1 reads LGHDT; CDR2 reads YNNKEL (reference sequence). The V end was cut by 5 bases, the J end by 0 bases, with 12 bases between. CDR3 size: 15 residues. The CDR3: CASSYLADSTDTQYF. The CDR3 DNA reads TGTGCCAGCAGCTACTTAGCGGACAGCACAGATACGCAGTATTTT.

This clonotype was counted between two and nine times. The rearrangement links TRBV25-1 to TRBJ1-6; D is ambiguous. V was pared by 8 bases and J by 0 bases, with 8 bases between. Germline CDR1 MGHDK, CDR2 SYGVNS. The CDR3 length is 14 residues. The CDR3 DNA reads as TGTGCCAGCGGAGAGAGCTCCTATAATTCACCCCTCCACTTT. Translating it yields CASGESSYNSPLHF.

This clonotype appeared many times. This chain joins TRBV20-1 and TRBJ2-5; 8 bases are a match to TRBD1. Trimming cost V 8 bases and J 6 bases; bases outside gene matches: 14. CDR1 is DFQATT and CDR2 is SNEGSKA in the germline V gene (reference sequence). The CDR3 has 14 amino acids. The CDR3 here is CSFISQTGAKTQYF. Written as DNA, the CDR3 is TGCAGTTTTATCTCCCAGACAGGGGCAAAGACCCAGTACTTC.

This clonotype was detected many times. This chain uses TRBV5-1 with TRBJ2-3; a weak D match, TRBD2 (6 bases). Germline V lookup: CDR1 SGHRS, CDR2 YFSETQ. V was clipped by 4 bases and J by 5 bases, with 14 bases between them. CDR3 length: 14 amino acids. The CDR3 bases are TGCGCCAGCAGCATACGAAGCGGGCAAGATACGCAGTATTTT. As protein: CASSIRSGQDTQYF.

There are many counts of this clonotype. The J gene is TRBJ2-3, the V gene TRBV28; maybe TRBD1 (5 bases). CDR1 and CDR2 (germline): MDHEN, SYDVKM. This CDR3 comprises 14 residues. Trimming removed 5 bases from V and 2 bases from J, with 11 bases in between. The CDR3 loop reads CASSRTGDTDTQYF. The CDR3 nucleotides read TGTGCCAGCAGTCGCACAGGAGACACAGATACGCAGTATTTT.

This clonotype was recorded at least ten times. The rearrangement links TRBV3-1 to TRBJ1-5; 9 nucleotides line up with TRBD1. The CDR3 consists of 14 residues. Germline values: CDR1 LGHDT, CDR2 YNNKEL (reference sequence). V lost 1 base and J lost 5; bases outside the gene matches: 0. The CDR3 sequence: CASSQGTGDQPQHF. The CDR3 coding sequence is TGTGCCAGCAGCCAAGGGACAGGGGATCAGCCCCAGCATTTT.

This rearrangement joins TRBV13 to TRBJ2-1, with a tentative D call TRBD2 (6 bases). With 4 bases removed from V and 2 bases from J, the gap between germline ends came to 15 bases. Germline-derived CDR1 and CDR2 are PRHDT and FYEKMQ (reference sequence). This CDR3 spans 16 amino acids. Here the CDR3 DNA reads TGTGCCAGCAGCTATATTAGCGGCGCAACCTACAATGAGCAGTTCTTC. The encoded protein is CASSYISGATYNEQFF.

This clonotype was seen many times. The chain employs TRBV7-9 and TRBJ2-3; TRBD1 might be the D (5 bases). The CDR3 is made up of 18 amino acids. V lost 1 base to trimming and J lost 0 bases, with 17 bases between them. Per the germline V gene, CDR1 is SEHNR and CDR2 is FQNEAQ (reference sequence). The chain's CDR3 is CASSLGNWQGSSTDTQYF. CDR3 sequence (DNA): TGTGCCAGCAGCTTAGGCAATTGGCAGGGATCTAGCACAGATACGCAGTATTTT.